This record covers a single T cell receptor (beta chain). The antigen remains undetermined. These data originate in a study of vaccination and CD4 T cells after COVID-19. The Oncomine TCR Beta short-read assay was what sequenced the DNA obtained from cultured CD4+ T cells. TCRdb redid the calling of the PCR reads with MiXCR, one entry per CDR3 protein. Of about 20,000 distinct CDR3 sequences in the sample, under 70% were seen once. Treatment defined: approximately nine-day PBMC culture with coronavirus spike peptide pools or control peptides (ViraFEST assay). Deletions cut 2 bases from V and 0 bases from J, with 8 bases between. This CDR3 is 14 amino acids long. The V gene's germline CDR1 is MNHEY and CDR2 SVGAGI.

The sequence derives from a human donor who had recovered from COVID-19. Sequencing input: CD4+ T cells from blood, cultured in vitro. This chain uses TRBV6-5 with TRBJ2-7; D is perhaps TRBD1 (6 bases). The DNA of the CDR3 is TGTGCCAGCAGTTACGACAGGTACTCCTACGAGCAGTACTTC. This sequence encodes CASSYDRYSYEQYF.